The subject of this entry is one TCR beta chain. In the original workflow: Amplification of reference gene primers was used by the study to estimate nucleated cell counts. The table came from immunoSEQ multiplex PCR; TCRdb's copy has only in-frame clones and leaves some out. D and trimming come from the DNA, and the V and J calls and clone size come from that table. The sample carries roughly 140,000 clones, 88% recorded once. J gave up 7 bases and V 6 bases, and 7 bases lay outside the gene matches. The CDR3 consists of 14 residues. Germline lookup yields CDR1 MNHEY and CDR2 SMNVEV (reference sequence). This specimen belongs to a study of blood T cell repertoires in COVID-19. Study overall: Sites across the United States, Italy and Spain contributed samples from acute and convalescent COVID-19. PBMCs, B-cell-depleted T cells, or T cells provided the cDNA or gDNA that made up the material.

Material: peripheral blood. The genes are TRBV27 and TRBJ1-3; TRBD1 matches at 9 bases. This clonotype was sampled from a human donor in a cohort sampled during active COVID-19. CDR3 DNA: TGTGCCAGCAGCCGGACAGGGGAATGGAACACCATATATTTT. As protein: CASSRTGEWNTIYF.